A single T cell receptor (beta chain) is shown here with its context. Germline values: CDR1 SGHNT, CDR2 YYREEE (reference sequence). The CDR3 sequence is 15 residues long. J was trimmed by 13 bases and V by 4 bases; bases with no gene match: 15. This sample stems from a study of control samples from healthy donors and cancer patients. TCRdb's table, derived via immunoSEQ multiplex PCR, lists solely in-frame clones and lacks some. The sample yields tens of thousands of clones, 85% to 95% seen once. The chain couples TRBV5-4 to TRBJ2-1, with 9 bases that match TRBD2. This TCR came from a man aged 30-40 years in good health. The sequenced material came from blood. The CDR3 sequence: CASSPTFQAGGLQFF. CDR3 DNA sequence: TGTGCCAGCAGCCCAACCTTTCAAGCGGGAGGCTTACAGTTCTTC.